This TCR beta chain was observed in a study of cytomegalovirus exposure and HLA in healthy donors. Study-wide results and caveats: The study labeled under 200 TCR beta chains cytomegalovirus-associated. Generally TCR sequences proved uncommon, though certain public TCRs appeared in numerous donors. A few CMV-associated chains were confirmed in vitro to be specific for CMV antigens.

Sequenced by immunoSEQ multiplex PCR; TCRdb stores in-frame clones only, minus some. The sample carries over 60,000 clones, roughly 96% recorded once. Remarks on this clone: Its antigen is not known.

Germline CDR1 SGHDT, CDR2 YYEEEE. Trimming removed 4 bases from V and 4 bases from J; junction bases left unmatched: 1. The CDR3 runs 13 residues. The donors were part of the validation cohort, which consisted of under 150 subjects and was separate from the first cohort of several hundred subjects. The chain is built from TRBV5-6 and TRBJ1-5, with 8 bases that match TRBD1. This receptor was identified in a man aged 18 to 29 in good health and CMV-seronegative. Specimen: PBMCs. Here the CDR3 reads CASSRTGNQPQHF. As DNA, the CDR3 is TGTGCCAGCAGCAGGACAGGGAATCAGCCCCAGCATTTT. The complete variable domain, with remaining parts taken from reference TRBV5-6 and TRBJ1-5, reads DAGVTQSPTHLIKTRGQQVTLRCSPKSGHDTVSWYQQALGQGPQFIFQYYEEEERQRGNFPDRFSGHQFPNYSSELNVNALLLGDSALYLCASSRTGNQPQHFGDGTRLSIL.